Shown below are 30 T cell receptor beta chains from a single sample sequenced in a study of blood T cell repertoires in COVID-19. TCRdb's table, derived via immunoSEQ multiplex PCR, lists solely in-frame clones and lacks some. In the table there are some 200,000 clones, 88% of which are singletons. Sequenced: peripheral blood. Receptor source: an older man with acute or convalescent COVID-19.

V usage is TRBV27 and J usage is TRBJ2-3; TRBD2 agrees at 7 bases. Germline V gene sequence: CDR1 MNHEY, CDR2 SMNVEV (reference sequence). The trim removed 10 bases at V and 4 bases at J, leaving 8 bases unmatched. There are 13 residues in the CDR3. DNA for the CDR3: TGTGCCACACGACTAGCCCTGCCAGATACGCAGTATTTT. Amino acid sequence: CATRLALPDTQYF.

V gene TRBV12-3 or TRBV12-4 combines with J gene TRBJ2-1, with D tentatively TRBD1 (5 bases). CDR3 length equals 12 residues. V lost 6 bases and J 5 bases, leaving 8 bases between the germline ends. The CDR3 spells CASRTANNEQFF. For the CDR3, the DNA is TGTGCCAGCAGGACAGCCAACAATGAGCAGTTCTTC.

The chain employs TRBV5-4 and TRBJ2-5; no clear D gene. The CDR3 has 11 amino acids. Per germline, CDR1 SGHNT and CDR2 YYREEE (reference sequence). With 4 bases removed from V and 2 bases from J, the gap between germline ends came to 3 bases. CDR3 bases: TGTGCCAGCAGCACACAAGAGACCCAGTACTTC. Translated, it gives CASSTQETQYF. Based on the CDR3 plus reference TRBV5-4 and TRBJ2-5, the full variable domain is ETGVTQSPTHLIKTRGQQVTLRCSSQSGHNTVSWYQQALGQGPQFIFQYYREEENGRGNFPPRFSGLQFPNYSSELNVNALELDDSALYLCASSTQETQYFGPGTRLLVL.

This chain uses TRBV11-3 with TRBJ2-3, with 11 bases matching TRBD2. The V gene end was trimmed by 4 bases and the J gene end by 0 bases; junction bases not matched to a gene: 3. Looked up from germline, CDR1 is SGHNT and CDR2 is YENEEA. The CDR3 is made up of 16 amino acids. In DNA form, the CDR3 reads TGTGCCAGCAGCTCCAGGACTAGCGGGAGCACAGATACGCAGTATTTT. Its translation: CASSSRTSGSTDTQYF.

The chain employs TRBV9 and TRBJ2-7, with 8 bases aligning to TRBD1. CDR1 and CDR2 from the germline V gene are SGDLS and YYNGEE. The CDR3 totals 15 residues. The trim removed 0 bases at V and 3 bases at J, leaving 5 bases unmatched. The CDR3 is CASSVEAGGLYEQYF. CDR3 sequence (DNA): TGTGCCAGCAGCGTAGAAGCAGGGGGCCTCTACGAGCAGTACTTC.

The J gene is TRBJ2-6, the V gene TRBV7-3; no reliable D call. CDR1 SGHTA and CDR2 FQGTGA come from the germline V gene. This CDR3 contains 16 residues. Deletions cut 6 bases from V and 2 bases from J, with 14 bases between. As DNA, the CDR3 is TGTGCCAGCAGTCCCCAGAGGAGCACTGGGGCCAACGTCCTGACTTTC. Its protein product is CASSPQRSTGANVLTF.

The V and J genes are TRBV28 and TRBJ2-2, with 13 bases lining up with TRBD2. Germline V gives CDR1 MDHEN, CDR2 SYDVKM. The CDR3 length is 15 residues. V lost 6 bases, J lost 6 bases, and 4 bases stayed unmatched. The CDR3 coding sequence is TGTGCCAGCAGGCCTGGACTAGCGGGAGCCGGGGAGCTGTTTTTT. This encodes CASRPGLAGAGELFF. Complete variable domain (other parts from reference TRBV28 and TRBJ2-2): DVKVTQSSRYLVKRTGEKVFLECVQDMDHENMFWYRQDPGLGLRLIYFSYDVKMKEKGDIPEGYSVSREKKERFSLILESASTNQTSMYLCASRPGLAGAGELFFGEGSRLTVL.

CDR3 sequence: CASSRSTNTGELFF. CDR3 nucleotide sequence: TGCGCCAGCAGCCGATCGACTAACACCGGGGAGCTGTTTTTT. The chain combines TRBV5-1 with TRBJ2-2, with unresolved D. V shed 4 bases and J shed 2 bases, with 9 bases lying between them. This CDR3 region has 14 residues. Germline V gives CDR1 SGHRS, CDR2 YFSETQ.

J is TRBJ2-7 and V is TRBV29-1; D uncertain. Trimming removed 0 bases from V and 6 bases from J, with 12 bases in between. CDR3 size: 13 residues. Germline V CDR1 and CDR2: SQVTM, ANQGSEA. Here the CDR3 reads CSVEDTVPGEQYF. The CDR3 DNA sequence: TGCAGCGTTGAAGATACCGTACCGGGCGAGCAGTACTTC.

This rearrangement joins TRBV18 to TRBJ2-5; tentatively, D is TRBD1 (6 bases). The V and J ends lost 3 bases and 5 bases respectively, with 10 bases between them. The V gene's germline CDR1 is KGHSH and CDR2 LQKENI. The CDR3 consists of 13 residues. CDR3 region: CASSPRTAETQYF. CDR3 DNA: TGTGCCAGCTCACCTAGGACAGCGGAGACCCAGTACTTC.

The V and J genes are TRBV3-1 (or the pseudogene TRBV3-2) and TRBJ1-1; no reliable D call. The ends were cut back, 1 base at V and 10 bases at J, with 13 bases in the middle. The germline V gene encodes CDR1 LGHDT and CDR2 YNNKEL (reference sequence). The CDR3 extends over 13 amino acids. CDR3 coding DNA: TGTGCCAGCAGCCAAGTCTTAGCCCGGGGAGCTTTCTTT. Amino acid sequence: CASSQVLARGAFF.

The CDR3 loop reads CASSRGQGMNTEAFF. CDR3 nucleotide sequence: TGTGCCAGTAGTAGGGGACAGGGAATGAACACTGAAGCTTTCTTT. This chain joins TRBV19 and TRBJ1-1, with 9 bases matching TRBD1. The CDR3 totals 15 residues. V was clipped by 4 bases and J by 0 bases; unmatched bases: 3. CDR1 and CDR2 from the germline V gene are LNHDA and SQIVND (reference sequence).

This clone has only one observation. The chain joins TRBV6-5 to TRBJ2-3; unclear D gene. The CDR3 is made up of 12 amino acids. Germline CDR1 MNHEY, CDR2 SVGAGI. V was shortened by 8 bases and J by 1 base, with 7 bases between the two germline ends. In DNA, the CDR3 is TGTGCCAGCTACGGAGGCACAGATACGCAGTATTTT. The encoded protein is CASYGGTDTQYF.

This clone has a handful of counts. The rearrangement joins TRBV5-4 to TRBJ2-1; a possible D gene is TRBD1 (7 bases). Germline V gene data show CDR1 as SGHNT and CDR2 as YYREEE (reference sequence). Trimming removed 4 bases from V and 1 base from J, with 12 bases in between. This CDR3 comprises 15 residues. The CDR3 nucleotides read TGTGCCAGCAGCGGAGGGACAGTTTCCTACAATGAGCAGTTCTTC. Protein product: CASSGGTVSYNEQFF.

The J gene is TRBJ1-3, the V gene TRBV3-1 (or the pseudogene TRBV3-2); 7 bases match TRBD1. After removal of 3 bases from V and 4 bases from J, the junction contained 3 bases not matched to a gene. Per the germline V gene, CDR1 is LGHDT and CDR2 is YNNKEL (reference sequence). The CDR3 contains 14 residues. The CDR3 sequence: CASSHWDRGNTIYF. Written as DNA, the CDR3 is TGTGCCAGCAGCCATTGGGACAGAGGAAACACCATATATTTT.

This chain connects TRBV9 to TRBJ1-2; D gene unclear. V was trimmed by 0 bases and J by 4 bases, leaving 10 bases between them. This CDR3 is 14 amino acids long. Per the germline V gene, CDR1 is SGDLS and CDR2 is YYNGEE. CDR3 residues: CASSVDSSSYGYTF. Here the CDR3 DNA reads TGTGCCAGCAGCGTAGATAGCTCCTCCTATGGCTACACCTTC.

The chain is built from TRBV19 and TRBJ1-1; 8 positions agree with TRBD1. Germline values: CDR1 LNHDA, CDR2 SQIVND (reference sequence). The length of the CDR3 is 14 residues. V lost 4 bases and J lost 10; bases outside the gene matches: 11. As DNA, the CDR3 is TGTGCCAGTAGTACTCGACAGGGGCGCGGGGTAGCTTTCTTT. It codes for CASSTRQGRGVAFF.

For the CDR3, the DNA is TGTGCCAGCTCACCGTCCGGCAGGGGAATAGGGACTGAAGCTTTCTTT. This sequence encodes CASSPSGRGIGTEAFF. The chain is built from TRBV18 and TRBJ1-1; perhaps TRBD1 as D (6 bases). The CDR3 spans 16 residues. Deletions cut 3 bases from V and 5 bases from J, with 19 bases between. Germline CDR1 KGHSH, CDR2 LQKENI. Full variable domain (rest looked up from reference TRBV18 and TRBJ1-1): NAGVMQNPRHLVRRRGQEARLRCSPMKGHSHVYWYRQLPEEGLKFMVYLQKENIIDESGMPKERFSAEFPKEGPSILRIQQVVRGDSAAYFCASSPSGRGIGTEAFFGQGTRLTVV.

The rearrangement joins TRBV7-2 to TRBJ1-6; D gene ambiguous. The CDR3 runs to 14 residues. The germline gives CDR1 SGHTA, CDR2 FQGNSA. V was trimmed by 1 base and J by 10 bases, leaving 11 bases between them. CDR3 DNA: TGTGCCAGCAGCTTAGGGGCAGCGGGGTCACCCCTCCACTTT. Its translation is CASSLGAAGSPLHF.

The chain links TRBV25-1 to TRBJ1-1; D remains unclear. V was clipped by 1 base and J by 7 bases, with 7 bases between them. The CDR3 length is 12 residues. Germline V gene sequence: CDR1 MGHDK, CDR2 SYGVNS. CDR3 nucleotides: TGTGCCAGCAGTGAATTTTACGGTGAAGCTTTCTTT. Translating it yields CASSEFYGEAFF.

The chain joins TRBV19 to TRBJ1-2; TRBD1 matches at 9 bases. From germline, CDR1 is LNHDA and CDR2 SQIVND (reference sequence). The CDR3 runs to 14 residues. V was clipped by 6 bases and J by 7 bases; unmatched bases: 9. CDR3 DNA sequence: TGTGCCAGTAGGATGGACAGGGGAAGGGCTGGCTACACCTTC. Protein sequence: CASRMDRGRAGYTF.

The CDR3 loop reads CASSGDRGSNEKLFF. CDR3 coding DNA: TGTGCCAGCAGTGGCGACAGGGGGTCTAATGAAAAACTGTTTTTT. The V gene is TRBV2, the J gene TRBJ1-4; 9 bases match TRBD1. The junction had 3 bases not matched to a gene; V was cut back by 4 bases and J by 3 bases. The CDR3 has 15 amino acids. CDR1 is SNHLY, CDR2 FYNNEI, per germline. The whole variable domain, remainder taken from reference TRBV2 and TRBJ1-4, is EPEVTQTPSHQVTQMGQEVILRCVPISNHLYFYWYRQILGQKVEFLVSFYNNEISEKSEIFDDQFSVERPDGSNFTLKIRSTKLEDSAMYFCASSGDRGSNEKLFFGSGTQLSVL.

The genes are TRBV28 and TRBJ2-1, with D maybe TRBD2 (6 bases). CDR1 and CDR2 from the germline V gene are MDHEN and SYDVKM. V gave up 4 bases and J gave up 15 bases, with 19 bases separating them. This CDR3 is 13 amino acids long. In DNA, the CDR3 is TGTGCCAGCAGTTCCCCCCGGGCAGGGCGGGGGTTCTTC. This gives the protein CASSSPRAGRGFF.

This clone was detected once. This sequence joins TRBV6-6 and TRBJ1-6; TRBD1 is a possible D gene (5 bases). V was trimmed by 5 bases and J by 5 bases, leaving 10 bases between them. Germline V gene sequence: CDR1 MNHNY, CDR2 SVGAGI (reference sequence). This CDR3 region has 14 residues. The CDR3 loop is CASSHRMNNSPLHF. For the CDR3, the DNA is TGTGCCAGCAGTCACAGGATGAATAATTCACCCCTCCACTTT.

V and J are TRBV5-6 and TRBJ2-1, with 11 bases that match TRBD2. The CDR3 spans 16 residues. Germline assignment: CDR1 SGHDT and CDR2 YYEEEE. The V gene end was trimmed by 4 bases and the J gene end by 2 bases; junction bases not matched to a gene: 5. The CDR3 reads CASSPGLAVAYNEQFF. Written as DNA, the CDR3 is TGTGCCAGCAGCCCGGGACTAGCGGTAGCCTACAATGAGCAGTTCTTC.

This clone has just a few counts. The rearrangement joins TRBV7-3 to TRBJ2-2; 9 bases match TRBD2. The germline CDR1 and CDR2 sequences are SGHTA and FQGTGA. The length of the CDR3 is 15 residues. Trimming at V came to 4 bases and at J to 6 bases, leaving 6 bases not matched to a gene. Here the CDR3 DNA reads TGTGCCAGCAGCTACTTTATAGCGGGAGCCGGGGAGCTGTTTTTT. It specifies CASSYFIAGAGELFF. Drawing the rest from reference TRBV7-3 and TRBJ2-2, the complete variable domain is GAGVSQTPSNKVTEKGKYVELRCDPISGHTALYWYRQSLGQGPEFLIYFQGTGAADDSGLPNDRFFAVRPEGSVSTLKIQRTERGDSAVYLCASSYFIAGAGELFFGEGSRLTVL.

This chain uses TRBV3-1 (or the pseudogene TRBV3-2) with TRBJ2-7, with TRBD2 matching 14 bases. Losses at the gene ends were 3 bases for V and 6 bases for J; bases not matched to a gene: 10. The CDR3 is made up of 17 amino acids. Germline V CDR1 and CDR2: LGHDT, YNNKEL (reference sequence). The CDR3: CASSHPGTSGSPTEQYF. For the CDR3, the DNA is TGTGCCAGCAGCCATCCGGGGACTAGCGGGAGCCCTACCGAGCAGTACTTC.

The chain couples TRBV9 to TRBJ1-1, with D unresolved. Deletions cut 0 bases from V and 0 bases from J, with 6 bases between. The germline V gene encodes CDR1 SGDLS and CDR2 YYNGEE. CDR3 size: 14 residues. This chain's CDR3 is CASSVDILNTEAFF. CDR3 coding DNA: TGTGCCAGCAGCGTAGACATCCTGAACACTGAAGCTTTCTTT.

This chain joins TRBV5-6 and TRBJ2-7; the D gene is possibly TRBD2 (6 bases). This CDR3 is 17 amino acids long. V lost 3 bases and J 3 bases, leaving 22 bases between the germline ends. The V gene's germline CDR1 is SGHDT and CDR2 YYEEEE. The CDR3 sequence is CASSSRMEGSRDYEQYF. DNA of the CDR3: TGTGCCAGCAGCTCTCGAATGGAGGGATCGCGCGACTACGAGCAGTACTTC.

The gene calls are TRBV27 and TRBJ2-3, with D possibly matching TRBD2 (6 bases). V was cut by 4 bases and J by 0 bases, with 14 bases left in between. The germline gives CDR1 MNHEY, CDR2 SMNVEV (reference sequence). The CDR3 loop spans 16 amino acids. Here the CDR3 reads CASSSGTFRSTDTQYF. The CDR3, as DNA: TGTGCCAGCAGTTCCGGGACTTTCCGAAGCACAGATACGCAGTATTTT.